This section outlines one T cell receptor beta chain sequence together with its context. The data originate from a study of technical replicates of blood from a handful of donors. The table came from immunoSEQ multiplex PCR; TCRdb's copy has only in-frame clones and leaves some out. The sample shows about 79,000 clones, around 94% of them seen only once. This CDR3 comprises 14 residues. Germline values: CDR1 SGHTA, CDR2 FQGNSA. V lost 5 bases and J lost 2; bases outside the gene matches: 4. This receptor was obtained from a human donor in good health. V usage is TRBV7-2 and J usage is TRBJ2-3, with 7 bases fitting TRBD2. Specimen: T cells isolated from PBMCs. The CDR3 DNA is TGTGCCAGCAGCCAAGGACTAGACACAGATACGCAGTATTTT. Residues: CASSQGLDTDTQYF.